This TCR beta chain was captured by sequencing in a study of Ad26.COV2.S vaccination and SARS-CoV-2 variants. Treatment reported: over 15 received Ad26.COV2.S at low or high dose, single or two shots; 5 received placebo; per-sample allocation not given. The samples date from day 63 after the first vaccine or placebo injection. Participants' vaccine, an Ad26 vector, delivered Wuhan-strain SARS-CoV-2 spike. Clones were read by immunoSEQ multiplex PCR, and TCRdb kept only the in-frame ones, dropping some. The sample lists 380,000 or so clones, roughly four fifths occurring once. Study-level results: Reports say spike-specific CD8+ and CD4+ T cell responses covered substantial breadth after vaccination.

The CDR3 extends over 14 amino acids. CDR1 and CDR2 from the germline V gene are LNHDA and SQIVND (reference sequence). The V and J ends lost 1 base and 4 bases respectively, with 7 bases between them. As for this clone: Its target is not known.

The rearrangement uses TRBV19 and TRBJ2-2; D unresolved. Sequencing used peripheral blood, obtained in a trial of Ad26.COV2.S vaccine versus placebo. The clonotype was recovered from a person between 18 and 59 years old who received the Ad26.COV2.S COVID-19 vaccine or a placebo. The CDR3 loop is CASSIGGSTGELFF. The DNA for the CDR3 is TGTGCCAGTAGTATAGGTGGTAGCACCGGGGAGCTGTTTTTT.